Shown below are 5 T cell receptor beta chains from a single sample sequenced in a study of T cells after yellow fever vaccination. TCRdb passed the 5' RACE reads through MiXCR, listing each CDR3 protein once. The table records 250,000 to 350,000 distinct CDR3 sequences, roughly 6.8% of them present only once. Material: PBMCs, obtained 35 to 50 days after the first yellow fever vaccination. Receptors originate from a man younger than 35 who received the YFV17D yellow fever vaccine.

This clonotype was seen at least ten times. The chain has TRBV29-1 and TRBJ2-2; D is possibly TRBD1 or TRBD2 (5 bases each). Trimming took off 4 bases at V and 0 bases at J, with 12 bases between the two ends. This CDR3 region has 15 residues. CDR1 and CDR2 from the germline V gene are SQVTM and ANQGSEA. CDR3: CSVGLGTANTGELFF. CDR3 sequence (DNA): TGCAGCGTTGGTCTCGGGACCGCGAACACCGGGGAGCTGTTTTTT.

This clonotype was counted only a few times. This chain connects TRBV5-6 to TRBJ2-7, with D perhaps assigned TRBD1 or TRBD2 (5 bases each). Germline CDR1 SGHDT, CDR2 YYEEEE. The CDR3 contains 14 residues. V was cut by 4 bases and J by 3 bases, with 14 bases left in between. The DNA for the CDR3 is TGTGCCAGCAGCGGGACGGAGAAGCTCTACGAGCAGTACGTC. Protein: CASSGTEKLYEQYV.

CDR3 region: CASSQVAGMREAYGYTF. The CDR3 DNA sequence: TGTGCCAGCAGCCAAGTGGCAGGGATGAGGGAGGCCTATGGCTACACCTTC. The V and J genes are TRBV14 and TRBJ1-2; tentative D call: TRBD1 (5 bases). CDR3 length: 17 amino acids. Germline V lookup: CDR1 SGHDN, CDR2 FVKESK. Deletions cut 1 base from V and 4 bases from J, with 19 bases between.

The rearrangement links TRBV10-3 to TRBJ2-3; TRBD1 matches at 7 bases. The CDR3 is made up of 16 amino acids. Germline loops: CDR1 ENHRY, CDR2 SYGVKD. V lost 5 bases, J lost 0 bases, and 8 bases stayed unmatched. CDR3 DNA sequence: TGTGCCATCAGTCCCGACAGGGTCCCTAGCACAGATACGCAGTATTTT. It is translated as CAISPDRVPSTDTQYF.

In its sample, this clonotype was seen many times. V and J are TRBV6-4 and TRBJ1-1; D call uncertain. Trimming took 2 bases from V and 1 from J, leaving 17 bases between them. CDR3 length equals 17 residues. Germline V lookup: CDR1 MRHNA, CDR2 SNTAGT. CDR3 nucleotide sequence: TGTGCCAGCAGTGACGTTAGGCGCAGCTTTGGGAACACTGAAGCTTTCTTT. This encodes CASSDVRRSFGNTEAFF.